Each of the 15 T cell receptor beta chains below was sequenced from the same sample in a study of cytomegalovirus exposure and HLA in healthy donors. Profiled with immunoSEQ multiplex PCR; TCRdb holds only in-frame clones, not every one. The profile covers about 78,000 clones, with 95% to 97% appearing a single time and 1.6% taken by the ten largest. Material for sequencing was PBMCs. These receptors came from a man aged 18 to 29 in good health and CMV-seropositive.

In this sample, this clone turned up once. The chain uses TRBV5-6 and TRBJ1-5; the D is unclear. The germline V gene encodes CDR1 SGHDT and CDR2 YYEEEE. The CDR3 runs 15 residues. The V end lost 3 bases, the J end lost 11 bases, and 21 bases lay between the germline ends. The CDR3 here is CASSSSTYPFGAQHF. For the CDR3, the DNA is TGTGCCAGCAGCTCCTCCACATACCCCTTTGGAGCCCAGCATTTT.

The chain uses TRBV7-2 and TRBJ2-5; 11 bases agree with TRBD2. Trimming at V came to 4 bases and at J to 4 bases, leaving 8 bases not matched to a gene. Per the germline V gene, CDR1 is SGHTA and CDR2 is FQGNSA. The CDR3 loop spans 16 amino acids. The CDR3 sequence: CASSSPRLAGGETQYF. The CDR3 DNA reads TGTGCCAGCAGCTCACCACGTCTAGCGGGAGGAGAGACCCAGTACTTC.

This chain connects TRBV19 to TRBJ2-4; D might be TRBD2 (6 bases). The germline V and J ends were trimmed by 4 bases and 9 bases, with 10 bases remaining between them. In germline, CDR1 is LNHDA, CDR2 SQIVND (reference sequence). This CDR3 contains 12 residues. CDR3 protein: CASSRGLSIQYF. CDR3 in DNA: TGTGCCAGTAGTAGGGGACTGAGCATTCAGTACTTC.

This clone was recorded once. The same CDR3 is also encoded by other DNA sequences in this sample. The chain has TRBV9 and TRBJ1-3; a weak D match, TRBD1 (5 bases). The CDR3 is made up of 14 amino acids. Trimming cost V 0 bases and J 3 bases, with 7 bases left between them. Germline CDR1 reads SGDLS; CDR2 reads YYNGEE. CDR3 in DNA: TGTGCCAGCAGCGTAGCAGGGCTTGGAAACACCATATATTTT. It specifies CASSVAGLGNTIYF.

The V and J genes are TRBV5-1 and TRBJ2-7, with 8 positions matching TRBD1. CDR1 is SGHRS and CDR2 is YFSETQ in the germline V gene. This CDR3 has 14 residues. J lost 2 bases, V lost 3 bases, and 4 bases had no gene match. CDR3 DNA sequence: TGCGCCAGCAGCTCTCCGGGACAGGCCTACGAGCAGTACTTC. Amino acids: CASSSPGQAYEQYF. Drawing the rest from reference TRBV5-1 and TRBJ2-7, the complete variable domain is KAGVTQTPRYLIKTRGQQVTLSCSPISGHRSVSWYQQTPGQGLQFLFEYFSETQRNKGNFPGRFSGRQFSNSRSEMNVSTLELGDSALYLCASSSPGQAYEQYFGPGTRLTVT.

The chain employs TRBV6-1 and TRBJ2-1; 13 positions agree with TRBD2. The CDR3 spans 18 residues. CDR1 MNHNS and CDR2 SASEGT come from the germline V gene. V lost 2 bases and J lost 0; bases outside the gene matches: 4. The CDR3 region has the DNA TGTGCCAGCAGTGAAACTAGCGGGAGGGAGAGCTCCTACAATGAGCAGTTCTTC. It translates to CASSETSGRESSYNEQFF.

The chain combines TRBV9 with TRBJ1-1; tentative D call: TRBD1 (5 bases). This CDR3 is built from 13 residues. Germline CDR1 SGDLS, CDR2 YYNGEE. Trimming removed 3 bases at V and 7 bases at J, with 13 bases between. CDR3 DNA: TGTGCCAGCAGCGCCGGGGGGAGGGGTGAAGCTTTCTTT. Its translation: CASSAGGRGEAFF.

The gene calls are TRBV27 and TRBJ1-5, with D uncertain. Trimming cost V 5 bases and J 5 bases, with 10 bases left between them. Germline assignment: CDR1 MNHEY and CDR2 SMNVEV (reference sequence). The CDR3 extends over 13 amino acids. The CDR3 coding sequence is TGTGCCAGCAGTCCCAACGGGTATCAGCCCCAGCATTTT. This sequence encodes CASSPNGYQPQHF.

The CDR3 sequence: CASSSTSANTGELFF. Here the CDR3 DNA reads TGTGCCAGCAGCTCGACTAGCGCGAACACCGGGGAGCTGTTTTTT. The rearrangement links TRBV5-4 to TRBJ2-2, with TRBD2 identical over 8 bases. The CDR3 spans 15 residues. Germline V gene lookup returns CDR1 SGHNT and CDR2 YYREEE (reference sequence). V was clipped by 3 bases and J by 0 bases; unmatched bases: 1.

The genes are TRBV30 and TRBJ2-7; D perhaps matches TRBD1 (6 bases). Germline loops: CDR1 GTSNPN, CDR2 SVGIG (reference sequence). V was trimmed by 4 bases and J by 1 base, leaving 8 bases between them. The CDR3 has 12 residues. The CDR3 reads CAWNRESYEQYF. CDR3 in DNA: TGTGCCTGGAACAGGGAATCCTACGAGCAGTACTTC.

CDR3 sequence reads: CASTFRGWGAGTQETQYF. Here the CDR3 DNA reads TGTGCCAGCACCTTTCGAGGTTGGGGAGCGGGGACACAAGAGACCCAGTACTTC. The chain employs TRBV13 and TRBJ2-5, with D perhaps TRBD2 (7 bases). Trimming pared 7 bases from V and 2 bases from J, leaving 26 bases between. The CDR3 sequence is 18 residues long. Germline V gene lookup returns CDR1 PRHDT and CDR2 FYEKMQ (reference sequence).

The V and J genes are TRBV10-3 and TRBJ2-1; the D is unclear. This CDR3 has 12 amino acids. V lost 4 bases, J lost 7 bases, and 8 bases lay in between. Germline V lookup: CDR1 ENHRY, CDR2 SYGVKD. The CDR3 loop reads CAISGYGNEQFF. CDR3 nucleotide sequence: TGTGCCATCAGTGGCTACGGGAATGAGCAGTTCTTC.

The genes are TRBV19 and TRBJ1-4; D possibly corresponds to TRBD1 (5 bases). The ends were cut back, 7 bases at V and 0 bases at J, with 9 bases in the middle. Germline V gene data show CDR1 as LNHDA and CDR2 as SQIVND (reference sequence). The CDR3 is 14 amino acids. CDR3 DNA sequence: TGTGCCAGTAACCCGACAGCAACTAATGAAAAACTGTTTTTT. It is translated as CASNPTATNEKLFF.

This clone was picked up one time. This sequence joins TRBV4-1 and TRBJ1-1, with 10 bases identical to TRBD1. Germline CDR1 MGHRA, CDR2 YSYEKL. CDR3 length equals 14 residues. V lost 5 bases, J lost 8 bases, and 8 bases stayed unmatched. CDR3 in DNA: TGCGCCAGCAGCACCCCGGGACAGGGGAAAGAAGCTTTCTTT. Protein product: CASSTPGQGKEAFF.

This chain links TRBV4-1 with TRBJ2-3; 7 nucleotides align to TRBD2. The germline CDR1 and CDR2 sequences are MGHRA and YSYEKL. This CDR3 is built from 17 residues. J lost 2 bases, V lost 5 bases, and 13 bases had no gene match. CDR3 coding DNA: TGCGCCAGCAGCAACCTCGGCCGGCTAGCGGTCACAGATACGCAGTATTTT. Residues: CASSNLGRLAVTDTQYF.